Detailed here is one TCR beta chain. This entry comes from a study of blood T cell repertoires in COVID-19. Study background: Sources were T cells, B-cell-depleted T cells, or PBMCs; the material itself was cDNA or gDNA.

The table came from immunoSEQ multiplex PCR; TCRdb's copy has only in-frame clones and leaves some out. The sample records about 280,000 clones, around 85% being singletons. Individuals aged 18 to 89 years were recruited from 20 to 25 US areas. Grouping used clinical history reported by participants in a survey and questionnaire. Among Cohort 3 donors, those recovered had two negative PCRs, clearance, or symptom resolution. The CDR3 covers 15 residues. CDR1 is SGHNT, CDR2 YYREEE, per germline (reference sequence). Germline trimming cut 5 bases from V and 0 bases from J; bases unmatched to any gene: 4.

Sequenced material: PBMCs or T cells enriched from blood (not recorded which). The receptor's source is a woman in her thirties or forties who had recovered from COVID-19. V and J are TRBV5-4 and TRBJ2-7; 11 bases fit TRBD2. The CDR3 is CASRSGTSGSYEQYF. The DNA for the CDR3 is TGTGCCAGCAGGTCCGGGACTAGCGGCTCCTACGAGCAGTACTTC.